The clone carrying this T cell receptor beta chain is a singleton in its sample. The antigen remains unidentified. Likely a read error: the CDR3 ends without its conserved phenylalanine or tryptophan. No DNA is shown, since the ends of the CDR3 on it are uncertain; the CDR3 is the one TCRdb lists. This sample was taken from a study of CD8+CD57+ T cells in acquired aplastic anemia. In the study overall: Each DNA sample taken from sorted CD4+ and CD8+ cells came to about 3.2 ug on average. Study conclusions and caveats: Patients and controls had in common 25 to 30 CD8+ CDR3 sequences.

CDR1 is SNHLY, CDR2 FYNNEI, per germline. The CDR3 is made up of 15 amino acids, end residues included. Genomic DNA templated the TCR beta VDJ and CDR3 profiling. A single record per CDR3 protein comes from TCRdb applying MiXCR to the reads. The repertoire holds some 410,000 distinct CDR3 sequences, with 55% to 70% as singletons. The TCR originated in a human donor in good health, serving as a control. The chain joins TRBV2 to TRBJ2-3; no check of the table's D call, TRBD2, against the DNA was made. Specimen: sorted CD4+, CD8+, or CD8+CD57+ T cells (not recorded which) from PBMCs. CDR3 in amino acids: CASSGGVGETQYFGP.